The 31 T cell receptor beta chains in this list originate from one sample, sequenced in a study of Ad26.COV2.S vaccination and SARS-CoV-2 variants. Method: immunoSEQ multiplex PCR; TCRdb's copy keeps in-frame clones and lacks some. Of roughly 680,000 clones in the sample, more than 80% were seen once. Treatment meaning: 19 received Ad26.COV2.S at low or high dose, single or two shots; 5 received placebo; per-sample allocation not given. Repertoires come from day 63 after the first vaccine or placebo injection. The sequenced sample was peripheral blood, obtained in a trial of Ad26.COV2.S vaccine versus placebo. All receptors come from a person between 18 and 59 years old who received the Ad26.COV2.S COVID-19 vaccine or a placebo.

CDR3 sequence (DNA): TGTGCCAGCAACGGAGGGGGACCCGGGGAGCTGTTTTTT. Translation gives CASNGGGPGELFF. V is TRBV2 and J is TRBJ2-2, with D perhaps matching TRBD1 or TRBD2 (6 bases each). The ends were cut back, 7 bases at V and 6 bases at J, with 12 bases in the middle. Germline CDR1 and CDR2: SNHLY and FYNNEI. This CDR3 has 13 amino acids.

Here the CDR3 DNA reads TGTGCCAGTAGTATTCTAGCGGGGGGGCCCAGGGAGACCCAGTACTTC. Amino acids: CASSILAGGPRETQYF. The chain is built from TRBV19 and TRBJ2-5; 12 bases align to TRBD2. Germline V gene sequence: CDR1 LNHDA, CDR2 SQIVND (reference sequence). Unmatched junction bases numbered 7, after V lost 3 bases and J lost 5 bases. This CDR3 has 16 residues.

The chain carries TRBV5-1 and TRBJ1-6, with D hard to call. This CDR3 is built from 13 residues. V was clipped by 0 bases and J by 8 bases, with 6 bases between them. Germline V gene sequence: CDR1 SGHRS, CDR2 YFSETQ. The CDR3 sequence: CASSLDLDSPLHF. The CDR3, as DNA: TGCGCCAGCAGCTTGGATTTAGATTCACCCCTCCACTTT.

The chain carries TRBV5-6 and TRBJ2-7; TRBD1 matches 7 bases. The germline gives CDR1 SGHDT, CDR2 YYEEEE. The CDR3 spans 17 residues. After removal of 1 base from V and 5 bases from J, the junction contained 15 bases not matched to a gene. CDR3 residues: CASSLLGETGALDEQYF. DNA of the CDR3: TGTGCCAGCAGCTTGTTAGGGGAAACAGGGGCCTTGGACGAGCAGTACTTC. The whole variable domain, remainder taken from reference TRBV5-6 and TRBJ2-7, is DAGVTQSPTHLIKTRGQQVTLRCSPKSGHDTVSWYQQALGQGPQFIFQYYEEEERQRGNFPDRFSGHQFPNYSSELNVNALLLGDSALYLCASSLLGETGALDEQYFGPGTRLTVT.

In its sample, this clone was seen a few times. This sequence joins TRBV25-1 and TRBJ1-6, with D unclear. Trimming shortened V by 4 bases and J by 4 bases, and 5 bases separated the two germline ends. The germline gives CDR1 MGHDK, CDR2 SYGVNS. The CDR3 has 13 residues. Here the CDR3 reads CASSGLYNSPLHF. The CDR3 DNA reads TGTGCCAGCAGTGGGCTGTATAATTCACCCCTCCACTTT.

This clone was detected once. The rearrangement links TRBV29-1 to TRBJ1-2; D is perhaps TRBD1 (6 bases). CDR3 length: 14 residues. Trimming took off 0 bases at V and 8 bases at J, with 16 bases between the two ends. Germline CDR1 and CDR2: SQVTM and ANQGSEA. The CDR3 region is CSVEDLAGGKGYTF. The CDR3 DNA reads as TGCAGCGTTGAAGATCTTGCGGGGGGCAAGGGCTACACCTTC.

The V gene is TRBV18, the J gene TRBJ1-6; the D is unclear. This CDR3 region has 16 residues. Looked up from germline, CDR1 is KGHSH and CDR2 is LQKENI. The ends were cut back, 3 bases at V and 9 bases at J, with 18 bases in the middle. This chain's CDR3 is CASSPYYESLPSPLHF. CDR3 nucleotides: TGTGCCAGCTCACCTTATTATGAGAGTTTACCTTCACCCCTCCACTTT.

The V and J genes are TRBV11-2 and TRBJ1-1; D remains unclear. The germline V and J ends were trimmed by 1 base and 11 bases, with 11 bases remaining between them. The CDR3 loop spans 12 amino acids. From germline, CDR1 is SGHAT and CDR2 FQNNGV. In DNA form, the CDR3 reads TGTGCCAGCAGCTTAGTGACCTCGCGGGCTTTCTTT. Translating it yields CASSLVTSRAFF. Full variable domain (rest looked up from reference TRBV11-2 and TRBJ1-1): EAGVAQSPRYKIIEKRQSVAFWCNPISGHATLYWYQQILGQGPKLLIQFQNNGVVDDSQLPKDRFSAERLKGVDSTLKIQPAKLEDSAVYLCASSLVTSRAFFGQGTRLTVV.

The chain joins TRBV6-1 to TRBJ2-7, with 13 bases that match TRBD2. CDR1 and CDR2 (germline): MNHNS, SASEGT. The CDR3 has 16 residues. Unmatched junction bases numbered 3, after V lost 0 bases and J lost 4 bases. Here the CDR3 DNA reads TGTGCCAGCAGTGAAGCGTGGACTAGCGGGAGTTACGAGCAGTACTTC. Residues: CASSEAWTSGSYEQYF.

The chain has TRBV29-1 and TRBJ2-3; D remains unclear. CDR3 size: 14 residues. Germline assignment: CDR1 SQVTM and CDR2 ANQGSEA. The V end lost 1 base, the J end lost 0 bases, and 8 bases lay between the germline ends. CDR3 DNA: TGCAGCGTTGAAGGGGTTCTGAGCACAGATACGCAGTATTTT. It yields the protein CSVEGVLSTDTQYF.

The chain couples TRBV3-1 (or the pseudogene TRBV3-2) to TRBJ2-3; possible D gene TRBD2, 6 bases. The CDR3 has 14 residues. The V gene's germline CDR1 is LGHDT and CDR2 YNNKEL (reference sequence). V was cut by 3 bases and J by 4 bases, with 11 bases left in between. The CDR3 sequence: CASSQEWDSDTQYF. CDR3 DNA: TGTGCCAGCAGCCAGGAATGGGACTCAGATACGCAGTATTTT.

The CDR3 spells CASSEGGKAGELFF. CDR3 in DNA: TGCGCCAGCAGTGAGGGGGGGAAGGCCGGGGAGCTGTTTTTT. The chain has TRBV10-1 and TRBJ2-2; perhaps TRBD2 as D (6 bases). The V gene's germline CDR1 is WNHNN and CDR2 SYGVQD (reference sequence). The CDR3 is 14 amino acids. Trimming cost V 2 bases and J 6 bases, with 10 bases left between them.

The chain links TRBV11-2 to TRBJ1-2, with D hard to call. The CDR3 covers 14 residues. Trimming removed 5 bases at V and 3 bases at J, with 13 bases between. CDR1 SGHAT and CDR2 FQNNGV come from the germline V gene. The CDR3 protein is CASSHSWGDYGYTF. In DNA, the CDR3 is TGTGCCAGCAGCCATAGTTGGGGAGACTATGGCTACACCTTC.

The chain uses TRBV6-5 and TRBJ2-1, with D possibly matching TRBD2 (7 bases). The CDR3 covers 15 residues. Trimming took off 3 bases at V and 9 bases at J, with 18 bases between the two ends. Germline loops: CDR1 MNHEY, CDR2 SVGAGI. The CDR3 DNA reads TGTGCCAGCAGTTATAGGGAGGGGGGCCAACCTGAGCAGTTCTTC. Translated: CASSYREGGQPEQFF.

The chain combines TRBV5-4 with TRBJ1-4; D might be TRBD1 (6 bases). Germline V gene sequence: CDR1 SGHNT, CDR2 YYREEE (reference sequence). The V end lost 3 bases, the J end lost 0 bases, and 18 bases lay between the germline ends. The CDR3 runs 18 residues. In DNA, the CDR3 is TGTGCCAGCAGCTCTCCCCCGGGGGCAGATGCAACTAATGAAAAACTGTTTTTT. Amino acids: CASSSPPGADATNEKLFF.

J is TRBJ1-5 and V is TRBV3-1 (or the pseudogene TRBV3-2), with 7 bases fitting TRBD1. Germline assignment: CDR1 LGHDT and CDR2 YNNKEL (reference sequence). J was trimmed by 5 bases and V by 3 bases; bases with no gene match: 1. CDR3 length: 13 residues. As DNA, the CDR3 is TGTGCCAGCAGCCATGACAGGGATCAGCCCCAGCATTTT. The encoded protein is CASSHDRDQPQHF.

The gene calls are TRBV5-5 and TRBJ2-7; TRBD2 matches at 7 bases. The germline CDR1 and CDR2 sequences are SGHKS and YYEKEE (reference sequence). This CDR3 region has 15 residues. The V gene end was trimmed by 1 base and the J gene end by 7 bases; junction bases not matched to a gene: 11. CDR3 DNA sequence: TGTGCCAGCAGCTTGTTACATGGAGCAGCGGGGGAGCAGTACTTC. As protein: CASSLLHGAAGEQYF.

This chain links TRBV5-1 with TRBJ2-2; the D gene could be TRBD1 or TRBD2 (5 bases each). Trimming pared 5 bases from V and 3 bases from J, leaving 14 bases between. CDR1 is SGHRS and CDR2 is YFSETQ in the germline V gene. The CDR3 is 15 residues long. The CDR3 sequence: CASSAGTAYTGELFF. In DNA, the CDR3 is TGCGCCAGCAGTGCCGGGACCGCATACACCGGGGAGCTGTTTTTT.

In its sample, this clone was seen once. The chain couples TRBV27 to TRBJ1-2; TRBD1 is a possible D gene (5 bases). In germline, CDR1 is MNHEY, CDR2 SMNVEV (reference sequence). V lost 5 bases and J lost 2, with 9 bases in between. The CDR3 has 13 residues. The CDR3 region has the DNA TGTGCCAGCAGTCCGCGACAGAACTATGGCTACACCTTC. Encoded protein: CASSPRQNYGYTF.

The CDR3 DNA is TGTGCCAGCAGCTTTAAGGGGGTAGCTAACTATGGCTACACCTTC. This sequence encodes CASSFKGVANYGYTF. The chain employs TRBV7-2 and TRBJ1-2, with D maybe TRBD1 (6 bases). The V and J ends lost 3 bases and 0 bases respectively, with 11 bases between them. Per the germline V gene, CDR1 is SGHTA and CDR2 is FQGNSA. This CDR3 spans 15 amino acids.

The V call is TRBV2, the J call TRBJ2-1, with D uncertain. The CDR3 has 15 residues. Trimming removed 4 bases from V and 0 bases from J, with 10 bases in between. Looked up from germline, CDR1 is SNHLY and CDR2 is FYNNEI. Here the CDR3 DNA reads TGTGCCAGCAGTGTAGGACCCAGCTCCTACAATGAGCAGTTCTTC. Its translation is CASSVGPSSYNEQFF.

J is TRBJ1-6 and V is TRBV3-1 (or the pseudogene TRBV3-2); D is unclear. Germline CDR1 LGHDT, CDR2 YNNKEL (reference sequence). V lost 1 base, J lost 5 bases, and 6 bases lay in between. This CDR3 spans 14 amino acids. The CDR3 DNA follows: TGTGCCAGCAGCCAAGCTAATAATAATTCACCCCTCCACTTT. It translates to CASSQANNNSPLHF.

This chain joins TRBV27 and TRBJ1-6, with a possible D match to TRBD1 (5 bases). The V and J ends lost 3 bases and 6 bases respectively, with 12 bases between them. The germline V gene encodes CDR1 MNHEY and CDR2 SMNVEV (reference sequence). The CDR3 length is 15 residues. CDR3 sequence (DNA): TGTGCCAGCAGTTTGGGGGGGATCTTTAATTCACCCCTCCACTTT. This sequence encodes CASSLGGIFNSPLHF.

This clone was recorded only once. This sequence joins TRBV12-3 or TRBV12-4 and TRBJ2-3, with 7 bases identical to TRBD2. The CDR3 has 13 amino acids. J lost 0 bases, V lost 11 bases, and 5 bases had no gene match. CDR3 region: CAVAGGSTDTQYF. The CDR3 DNA reads TGTGCCGTAGCCGGGGGGAGCACAGATACGCAGTATTTT.

V gene TRBV6-5 combines with J gene TRBJ1-1; TRBD1 agrees at 8 bases. The CDR3 loop spans 15 amino acids. Germline CDR1 MNHEY, CDR2 SVGAGI. Losses at the gene ends were 7 bases for V and 1 base for J; bases not matched to a gene: 8. The chain's CDR3 is CASTRPGGSNTEAFF. The CDR3 region has the DNA TGTGCCAGCACCCGGCCAGGGGGCTCGAACACTGAAGCTTTCTTT.

This chain uses TRBV3-1 (or the pseudogene TRBV3-2) with TRBJ1-5, with D unresolved. Trimming left V 4 bases short and J 3 bases short, with 10 bases between. This CDR3 spans 14 amino acids. Germline-derived CDR1 and CDR2 are LGHDT and YNNKEL (reference sequence). CDR3 loop: CASSLDVANQPQHF. The CDR3 DNA sequence: TGTGCCAGCAGCCTGGATGTGGCCAATCAGCCCCAGCATTTT.

Here the CDR3 DNA reads TGTGCCAGTAGTATATTGCTGGGACCCCTAGTAGCCGGGGAGCTGTTTTTT. Translating it yields CASSILLGPLVAGELFF. The V and J genes are TRBV19 and TRBJ2-2; TRBD1 or TRBD2 may be the D gene (5 bases each). In germline, CDR1 is LNHDA, CDR2 SQIVND (reference sequence). The CDR3 covers 17 residues. V was clipped by 2 bases and J by 6 bases, with 19 bases between them.

This rearrangement joins TRBV7-2 to TRBJ1-1; D uncertain. This CDR3 has 13 residues. V was pared by 2 bases and J by 3 bases, with 7 bases between. In germline, CDR1 is SGHTA, CDR2 FQGNSA. CDR3: CASSLWADTEAFF. CDR3 nucleotides: TGTGCCAGCAGCTTATGGGCAGACACTGAAGCTTTCTTT. The full variable domain, rest sourced from reference TRBV7-2 and TRBJ1-1, is GAGVSQSPSNKVTEKGKDVELRCDPISGHTALYWYRQSLGQGLEFLIYFQGNSAPDKSGLPSDRFSAERTGGSVSTLTIQRTQQEDSAVYLCASSLWADTEAFFGQGTRLTVV.

In nucleotides, the CDR3 is TGTGCCAGCAGCCAAGGTCCAAACACTGAAGCTTTCTTT. This gives the protein CASSQGPNTEAFF. The rearrangement links TRBV14 to TRBJ1-1; D remains ambiguous. CDR3 size: 13 residues. V was shortened by 1 base and J by 2 bases, with 5 bases between the two germline ends. Looked up from germline, CDR1 is SGHDN and CDR2 is FVKESK.

The rearrangement links TRBV29-1 to TRBJ2-5, with TRBD1 matching over 7 bases. Germline CDR1 is SQVTM and CDR2 is ANQGSEA. V was clipped by 2 bases and J by 7 bases; unmatched bases: 16. This CDR3 is 16 amino acids long. CDR3 in DNA: TGCAGCGTTGAATGGGGTGATAAACAGGGGTTAGGGACCCAGTACTTC. This translates into CSVEWGDKQGLGTQYF.

Comment on this clone: Germline is not matched at one junction end, which may reflect a read error. This chain links TRBV29-1 with TRBJ1-2; no definite D call. Germline V gene lookup returns CDR1 SQVTM and CDR2 ANQGSEA. The CDR3 covers 11 residues. CDR3 sequence: CSVPAKYGYTF. CDR3 in DNA: TGCAGCGTTCCAGCTAAATATGGCTACACCTTC.